This T cell receptor (beta chain) was sequenced during a study of PD-1 blockade in classical Hodgkin lymphoma. Study as a whole: Nivolumab was administered to patients intravenously at 3 mg/kg every 2 weeks. Regarding the study as a whole: Diversity in CD4+ TCRs, unlike that measured in CD8+ TCRs, had risen significantly by C4D1.

The germline V and J ends were trimmed by 4 bases and 4 bases, with 13 bases remaining between them. CDR1 is SQVTM, CDR2 ANQGSEA, per germline. The CDR3 runs to 13 residues. A note on this clone: The antigen is undetermined.

Each patient experienced a relapse that followed autologous stem cell transplantation, and brentuximab vedotin exposure varied. The method was immunoSEQ multiplex PCR; TCRdb's version includes in-frame clones alone and lacks a portion of them. The repertoire includes just over 60,000 clones, approximately 88% of them detected once, and approximately 12% sits in the top ten. Sequencing was performed on peripheral blood mononuclear cells (PBMCs), taken at baseline. The clonotype originates from a human donor with classical Hodgkin lymphoma. This chain joins TRBV29-1 and TRBJ1-1; possible D gene TRBD1, 5 bases. This chain's CDR3 is CSVAGRWGTEAFF. DNA for the CDR3: TGCAGCGTTGCAGGGAGGTGGGGCACTGAAGCTTTCTTT.